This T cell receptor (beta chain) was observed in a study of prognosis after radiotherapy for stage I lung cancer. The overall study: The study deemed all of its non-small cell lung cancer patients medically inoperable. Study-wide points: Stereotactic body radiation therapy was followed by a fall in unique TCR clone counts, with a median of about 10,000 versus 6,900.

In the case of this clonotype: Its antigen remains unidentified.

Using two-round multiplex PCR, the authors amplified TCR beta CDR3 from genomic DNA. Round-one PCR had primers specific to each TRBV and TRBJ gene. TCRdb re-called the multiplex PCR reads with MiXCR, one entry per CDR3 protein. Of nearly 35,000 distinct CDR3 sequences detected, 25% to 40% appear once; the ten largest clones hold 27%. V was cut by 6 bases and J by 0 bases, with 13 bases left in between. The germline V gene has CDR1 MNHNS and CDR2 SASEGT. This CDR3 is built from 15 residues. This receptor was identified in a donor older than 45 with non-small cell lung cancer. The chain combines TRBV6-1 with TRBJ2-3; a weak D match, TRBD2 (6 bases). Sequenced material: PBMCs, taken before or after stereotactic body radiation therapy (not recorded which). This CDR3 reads CASRFGGVSTDTQYF. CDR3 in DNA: TGTGCCAGCAGGTTTGGCGGGGTTAGCACAGATACGCAGTATTTT.